The 26 T cell receptor beta chains given below trace back to one sample, sequenced in a study of T cells in Graves' hyperthyroidism and ophthalmopathy (dated by TCRdb to between 2018 and 2021). Library preparation employed multiplex PCR. Sequenced using an Illumina HiSeq 2000. Amplification of TCR beta CDR3 regions was carried out from RNA transcripts. A first-round RT-PCR of the TCR CDR3 used the HTBI primer set with the Qiagen OneStep RT-PCR kit. TCRdb reran the public reads through fastp at Q25 and MiXCR, keeping productive beta chains. Entries that share a CDR3 protein sequence are merged under the most common genes and DNA. The sample table holds around 450,000 distinct CDR3 sequences, of which around 14% were seen once. In total, the top ten clones hold approximately 7.5% of the sample. Sequencing used blood. All receptors derive from a woman in her late teens or twenties with Graves' hyperthyroidism.

This clonotype occurred many times. The chain is built from TRBV12-3 or TRBV12-4 and TRBJ2-2; D unclear. The CDR3 contains 17 residues. Trimming took 4 bases from V and 7 from J, leaving 22 bases between them. The CDR3 DNA reads TGTGCCAGCAGTTCCCTCCGACTCCTAGGGTTGGGCGGGGAGCTGTTTTTT. Its protein is CASSSLRLLGLGGELFF.

The genes are TRBV20-1 and TRBJ2-7, with D possibly matching TRBD1 (5 bases). The CDR3 is 13 residues long. V lost 7 bases and J lost 2, with 15 bases in between. Per the germline V gene, CDR1 is DFQATT and CDR2 is SNEGSKA (reference sequence). DNA of the CDR3: TGCAGTGGAGGAGACAGCCGGACCTACGAGCAGTACTTC. It encodes CSGGDSRTYEQYF.

V gene TRBV19 combines with J gene TRBJ1-1; the D gene is possibly TRBD1 (6 bases). CDR1 is LNHDA, CDR2 SQIVND, per germline (reference sequence). Trimming pared 4 bases from V and 0 bases from J, leaving 6 bases between. This CDR3 contains 13 residues. DNA of the CDR3: TGTGCCAGTAGTAGGACAGTGAACACTGAAGCTTTCTTT. Its protein is CASSRTVNTEAFF.

This clonotype came up many times. This rearrangement joins TRBV12-3 or TRBV12-4 to TRBJ2-2; D unresolved. V gave up 0 bases and J gave up 3 bases, with 11 bases separating them. The CDR3 length is 16 residues. CDR3 DNA: TGTGCCAGCAGTTTAGCGCGGCCGGGCCACACCGGGGAGCTGTTTTTT. It encodes CASSLARPGHTGELFF.

This clonotype was recorded many times. The V call is TRBV19, the J call TRBJ2-7; the D is unclear. CDR3 size: 13 residues. The V gene lost 5 bases and the J gene lost 1 base, with 9 bases spanning the gap. Germline CDR1 is LNHDA and CDR2 is SQIVND (reference sequence). The CDR3 coding sequence is TGTGCCAGTAGTTTCGCTTCGTCCTACGAGCAGTACTTC. It codes for CASSFASSYEQYF.

Remarks on this clonotype: Since a much larger clone is just one base distant, this may be a read error. V usage is TRBV7-3 and J usage is TRBJ2-2; unclear D gene. The V gene's germline CDR1 is SGHTA and CDR2 FQGTGA. V was cut by 4 bases and J by 4 bases, with 10 bases left in between. The CDR3 loop spans 14 amino acids. The CDR3 DNA follows: TGTGCCAGCAGCTCTGCTTTTCCCACCGGGGAGCTGTTTTTT. This encodes CASSSAFPTGELFF. The full variable domain, rest sourced from reference TRBV7-3 and TRBJ2-2, is GAGVSQTPSNKVTEKGKYVELRCDPISGHTALYWYRQSLGQGPEFLIYFQGTGAADDSGLPNDRFFAVRPEGSVSTLKIQRTERGDSAVYLCASSSAFPTGELFFGEGSRLTVL.

This clonotype has at least ten counts. The chain is built from TRBV7-3 and TRBJ2-2; 12 nucleotides agree with TRBD2. The V gene's germline CDR1 is SGHTA and CDR2 FQGTGA. V lost 4 bases to trimming and J lost 5 bases; unmatched junction nucleotides: 8. The CDR3 loop spans 17 amino acids. The CDR3, as DNA: TGTGCCAGCAGCTCCCGACTAGCGGGGGAGGGGACCGGGGAGCTGTTTTTT. It codes for CASSSRLAGEGTGELFF.

This clonotype was counted many times. The chain recombines TRBV2 with TRBJ1-6; 9 bases are shared with TRBD1. CDR3 length: 15 residues. CDR1 and CDR2 (germline): SNHLY, FYNNEI. Trimming took 4 bases from V and 5 from J; bases not matched to a gene: 3. The CDR3 is CASSVRDRDNSPLHF. The CDR3 DNA follows: TGTGCCAGCAGTGTCAGGGACAGGGATAATTCACCCCTCCACTTT.

At least ten counts were recorded for this clonotype. This chain joins TRBV6-2 or TRBV6-3 and TRBJ2-5, with TRBD2 identical over 9 bases. CDR3 length equals 18 residues. CDR1 is MNHEY and CDR2 is SVGEGT in the germline V gene. V was pared by 0 bases and J by 1 base, with 9 bases of the junction left unmatched. The CDR3 DNA reads as TGTGCCAGCAGTTACTCGATCCAGCGGGGGGTCCTCCAAGAGACCCAGTACTTC. It yields the protein CASSYSIQRGVLQETQYF.

This clonotype was seen at least ten times. V gene TRBV29-1 combines with J gene TRBJ1-1, with a possible D match to TRBD1 (5 bases). Trimming left V 8 bases short and J 0 bases short, with 13 bases between. The germline CDR1 and CDR2 sequences are SQVTM and ANQGSEA. CDR3 length: 13 amino acids. As DNA, the CDR3 is TGCAGCCCTCGCGAAGGGGTGAACACTGAAGCTTTCTTT. Protein sequence: CSPREGVNTEAFF.

This clonotype was observed at least ten times. The J gene is TRBJ1-1, the V gene TRBV3-1; D gene unclear. Germline values: CDR1 LGHDT, CDR2 YNNKEL (reference sequence). This CDR3 is 14 amino acids long. V lost 3 bases and J 0 bases, leaving 8 bases between the germline ends. The DNA for the CDR3 is TGTGCCAGCAGCCATGAAGGACTGAACACTGAAGCTTTCTTT. Translated: CASSHEGLNTEAFF.

This clonotype was seen at least ten times. The DNA of the CDR3 is TGTGCCAGCAGTTTCCGGACAGGGAATTCCATTCAGTACTTC. Amino acid sequence: CASSFRTGNSIQYF. This chain connects TRBV27 to TRBJ2-4; 8 bases are shared with TRBD1. The CDR3 is made up of 14 amino acids. V gave up 3 bases and J gave up 9 bases; unmatched junction bases: 7. Germline CDR1 MNHEY, CDR2 SMNVEV (reference sequence).

This clonotype was picked up many times. Written as DNA, the CDR3 is TGTGCCAGCAGCTCGGGACTAGCGGACAGCTCCTACGAGCAGTACTTC. Encoded protein: CASSSGLADSSYEQYF. V gene TRBV7-8 combines with J gene TRBJ2-7; 11 nucleotides align to TRBD2. Looked up from germline, CDR1 is SGHVS and CDR2 is FQNEAQ. There are 16 residues in the CDR3. J lost 0 bases, V lost 4 bases, and 5 bases had no gene match.

About this clonotype itself: One end of the junction fails to match germline, which may point to a read error. The chain couples TRBV6-1 to TRBJ2-3; 10 bases match TRBD2. The CDR3 runs 14 residues. Per germline, CDR1 MNHNS and CDR2 SASEGT. DNA of the CDR3: TGTGCCATCAGTGGAATAGCGGGGGGAGATACGCAGTATTTT. Its protein product is CAISGIAGGDTQYF.

Many counts were recorded for this clonotype. This sequence joins TRBV19 and TRBJ1-5; D not certain. Trimming stripped 0 bases from V and 4 bases from J, with 7 bases between. Germline CDR1 and CDR2: LNHDA and SQIVND (reference sequence). The CDR3 totals 14 residues. CDR3 sequence reads: CASSIEGHNQPQHF. Here the CDR3 DNA reads TGTGCCAGTAGTATAGAAGGGCATAATCAGCCCCAGCATTTT.

The sample holds many counts of this clonotype. The chain uses TRBV13 and TRBJ2-1; TRBD1 might be the D (5 bases). V lost 0 bases to trimming and J lost 4 bases, with 10 bases between them. This CDR3 spans 15 amino acids. The V gene's germline CDR1 is PRHDT and CDR2 FYEKMQ (reference sequence). This chain's CDR3 is CASSLGRQLYNEQFF. CDR3 DNA: TGTGCCAGCAGCTTAGGTCGACAGCTTTACAATGAGCAGTTCTTC.

At least ten counts were recorded for this clonotype. The chain joins TRBV28 to TRBJ2-7, with 7 bases lining up with TRBD1. This CDR3 is built from 14 residues. V was clipped by 8 bases and J by 6 bases; unmatched bases: 13. CDR1 is MDHEN, CDR2 SYDVKM, per germline. CDR3 sequence: CASRQGLGVGEQYF. DNA of the CDR3: TGTGCCAGCCGACAGGGTCTTGGGGTTGGCGAGCAGTACTTC.

The chain is built from TRBV28 and TRBJ2-5, with 14 bases aligning to TRBD2. CDR3 size: 16 residues. V lost 5 bases and J lost 5; bases outside the gene matches: 7. The V gene's germline CDR1 is MDHEN and CDR2 SYDVKM. CDR3 amino acids: CASSPTSGRVEETQYF. Written as DNA, the CDR3 is TGTGCCAGCAGTCCGACTAGCGGGAGGGTGGAGGAGACCCAGTACTTC.

This chain links TRBV9 with TRBJ2-1; tentatively, D is TRBD2 (5 bases). Deletions cut 4 bases from V and 9 bases from J, with 11 bases between. The CDR3 loop spans 12 amino acids. The germline V gene has CDR1 SGDLS and CDR2 YYNGEE. The CDR3 bases are TGTGCCAGCAGCCCGGGGTGGGGTGAGCAGTTCTTC. Translating it yields CASSPGWGEQFF.

This clonotype was counted many times. The chain employs TRBV12-3 or TRBV12-4 and TRBJ2-5, with 7 bases identical to TRBD2. CDR3 length: 15 amino acids. Losses at the gene ends were 4 bases for V and 4 bases for J; bases not matched to a gene: 9. CDR3 coding DNA: TGTGCCAGCAGTTCGCGGGGGACGGGAGTAGAGACCCAGTACTTC. It is translated as CASSSRGTGVETQYF.

Ten or more counts support this clonotype. CDR3 sequence (DNA): TGTGCCATCAGTCCCCTCGGTGGTACAGCGGGGGCCTACAATGAGCAGTTCTTC. Translating it yields CAISPLGGTAGAYNEQFF. The V gene is TRBV10-3, the J gene TRBJ2-1, with 8 nucleotides matching TRBD2. Germline CDR1 and CDR2: ENHRY and SYGVKD. J gave up 2 bases and V 5 bases, and 14 bases lay outside the gene matches. The CDR3 runs to 18 residues.

The table lists this clonotype with many counts. The chain couples TRBV7-3 to TRBJ2-1, with a weak D call TRBD1 (6 bases). The germline V gene has CDR1 SGHTA and CDR2 FQGTGA. This CDR3 has 12 amino acids. The germline V and J ends were trimmed by 5 bases and 8 bases, with 10 bases remaining between them. CDR3 in DNA: TGTGCCAGCAGCAACACAGGGTATGAGCAGTTCTTC. Amino acids: CASSNTGYEQFF.

In this sample, this clonotype turned up many times. The chain is built from TRBV7-2 and TRBJ2-4; TRBD2 agrees at 11 bases. This CDR3 comprises 16 residues. The V gene's germline CDR1 is SGHTA and CDR2 FQGNSA. V lost 0 bases to trimming and J lost 8 bases; unmatched junction nucleotides: 6. The CDR3 nucleotides are TGTGCCAGCAGCTTAGCCCCTAGCGGGAGGTGGGACATTCAGTACTTC. The encoded protein is CASSLAPSGRWDIQYF. The variable domain in full, with the rest retrieved from reference TRBV7-2 and TRBJ2-4, is GAGVSQSPSNKVTEKGKDVELRCDPISGHTALYWYRQSLGQGLEFLIYFQGNSAPDKSGLPSDRFSAERTGGSVSTLTIQRTQQEDSAVYLCASSLAPSGRWDIQYFGAGTRLSVL.

This clonotype was observed many times. The chain recombines TRBV3-1 with TRBJ2-7, with a weak D call TRBD2 (5 bases). Germline lookup yields CDR1 LGHDT and CDR2 YNNKEL (reference sequence). The CDR3 consists of 15 residues. With 4 bases removed from V and 6 bases from J, the gap between germline ends came to 19 bases. The CDR3 sequence is CASSPPGSLEGEQYF. CDR3 nucleotide sequence: TGTGCCAGCAGCCCACCGGGGTCCTTAGAGGGCGAGCAGTACTTC.

This clonotype was counted only a few times. The V and J genes are TRBV11-2 and TRBJ1-4; TRBD1 matches 8 bases. The germline V gene encodes CDR1 SGHAT and CDR2 FQNNGV. This CDR3 is built from 13 residues. The V gene end was trimmed by 5 bases and the J gene end by 12 bases; junction bases not matched to a gene: 8. The CDR3 protein is CASSIGQGRQLFF. The CDR3 DNA follows: TGTGCCAGCAGCATCGGACAGGGTCGTCAACTGTTTTTT.

The J gene is TRBJ1-1, the V gene TRBV10-3; a weak D match, TRBD1 (5 bases). Germline V gene lookup returns CDR1 ENHRY and CDR2 SYGVKD. The ends were cut back, 3 bases at V and 4 bases at J, with 15 bases in the middle. CDR3 length: 15 residues. The CDR3 DNA sequence: TGTGCCATCAGTGATGGCCTTCAGGGTGGCACTGAAGCTTTCTTT. Encoded protein: CAISDGLQGGTEAFF.